Shown below are 21 T cell receptor beta chains from a single sample sequenced in a study of blood T cell repertoires in COVID-19 (dated by TCRdb to about 2020). The library came from the immunoSEQ multiplex PCR assay. Held by TCRdb, this immuneACCESS table contains in-frame sequences only and omits some clones. Under half of the omission traces to an unresolved V gene where checked; the cause of the rest is unknown. The sample has a few hundred thousand clones on record, about 80% of them singletons. Jointly, the top ten make up 0.85% to 1.2% of the sample. Input material: peripheral blood. The receptor set was obtained from a human donor with acute or convalescent COVID-19. The donor label of this sample is uncertain.

V usage is TRBV30 and J usage is TRBJ1-2; D remains ambiguous. V lost 1 base to trimming and J lost 7 bases, with 13 bases between them. The germline V gene has CDR1 GTSNPN and CDR2 SVGIG (reference sequence). This CDR3 is built from 13 residues. CDR3 in DNA: TGTGCCTGGAGTGGGCACCTGGCGGCTGGCTACACCTTC. This translates into CAWSGHLAAGYTF.

The table lists this clone with a count of one. The chain carries TRBV27 and TRBJ2-7; D may be TRBD2 (6 bases). CDR1 is MNHEY and CDR2 is SMNVEV in the germline V gene (reference sequence). The CDR3 runs 18 residues. The germline V and J ends were trimmed by 0 bases and 0 bases, with 18 bases remaining between them. The CDR3 is CASSLSSGPTLSSYEQYF. The CDR3 nucleotides read TGTGCCAGCAGTTTATCCAGCGGGCCTACCTTGAGCTCCTACGAGCAGTACTTC.

This sequence joins TRBV28 and TRBJ1-4; no firm D call. The V gene's germline CDR1 is MDHEN and CDR2 SYDVKM. Trimming removed 5 bases at V and 7 bases at J, with 17 bases between. The CDR3 runs 15 residues. The CDR3 is CASSPSGGLREKLFF. The CDR3 DNA reads TGTGCCAGCAGTCCCTCGGGAGGGCTTCGTGAAAAACTGTTTTTT.

The chain has TRBV7-9 and TRBJ2-7; D may be TRBD2 (6 bases). Germline-derived CDR1 and CDR2 are SEHNR and FQNEAQ (reference sequence). Trimming stripped 3 bases from V and 2 bases from J, with 11 bases between. This CDR3 is 14 amino acids long. The CDR3 DNA reads TGTGCCAGCAGCTTCCCGGGAGCGGCCTACGAGCAGTACTTC. Translating gives CASSFPGAAYEQYF.

CDR3 sequence: CASSPTSGSSYEQYF. CDR3 bases: TGTGCCAGCAGCCCGACTAGCGGTAGCTCCTACGAGCAGTACTTC. The chain joins TRBV4-2 to TRBJ2-7; 9 bases align to TRBD2. The CDR3 is 15 amino acids. V gave up 4 bases and J gave up 0 bases; unmatched junction bases: 4. Germline CDR1 reads LGHNA; CDR2 reads YNFKEQ.

CDR3 residues: CASSRTSGRTDTQYF. CDR3 in DNA: TGTGCCAGCAGCCGGACTAGCGGGAGAACAGATACGCAGTATTTT. The chain carries TRBV3-1 (or the pseudogene TRBV3-2) and TRBJ2-3; 13 bases agree with TRBD2. V lost 4 bases to trimming and J lost 3 bases; unmatched junction nucleotides: 1. The CDR3 has 15 residues. Germline V lookup: CDR1 LGHDT, CDR2 YNNKEL (reference sequence).

This clone occurred a few times. This sequence joins TRBV7-2 and TRBJ1-6; D unclear. Trimming pared 5 bases from V and 5 bases from J, leaving 13 bases between. CDR1 and CDR2 (germline): SGHTA, FQGNSA. CDR3 length: 15 residues. CDR3 DNA: TGTGCCAGCAGCCCAATGGGCAGAAATAATTCACCCCTCCACTTT. Translated: CASSPMGRNNSPLHF.

The chain uses TRBV28 and TRBJ1-1, with TRBD1 matching 9 bases. This CDR3 contains 14 residues. With V trimmed by 2 bases and J by 10 bases, 8 bases remained unmatched. Germline CDR1 is MDHEN and CDR2 is SYDVKM. Written as DNA, the CDR3 is TGTGCCAGCAGTTTAATGGGTGGGGGACAGGGAGCTTTCTTT. Encoded protein: CASSLMGGGQGAFF.

The chain joins TRBV11-2 to TRBJ2-1, with 12 bases matching TRBD2. In germline, CDR1 is SGHAT, CDR2 FQNNGV. CDR3 length: 19 residues. V shed 1 base and J 4 bases; nucleotides not matched to a gene: 11. The CDR3 is CASSLAGLAGTYRYNEQFF. The CDR3 region has the DNA TGTGCCAGCAGCTTAGCTGGACTAGCGGGGACTTACCGTTACAATGAGCAGTTCTTC.

The chain is built from TRBV19 and TRBJ2-5; 12 nucleotides align to TRBD2. The V and J ends lost 5 bases and 5 bases, in that order; junction bases with no gene match: 3. This CDR3 has 14 residues. Germline CDR1 is LNHDA and CDR2 is SQIVND (reference sequence). The CDR3 loop is CASSAGLAGETQYF. The CDR3 DNA reads TGTGCCAGTAGTGCAGGACTAGCGGGGGAGACCCAGTACTTC.

This sequence joins TRBV5-4 and TRBJ1-2, with D possibly being TRBD1 (5 bases). Germline lookup yields CDR1 SGHNT and CDR2 YYREEE (reference sequence). The V end was cut by 0 bases, the J end by 8 bases, with 14 bases between. This CDR3 has 14 amino acids. CDR3 amino acids: CASSLGQGDEGYTF. The CDR3 DNA sequence: TGTGCCAGCAGCTTGGGGCAGGGCGACGAAGGCTACACCTTC.

This chain links TRBV14 with TRBJ2-7; 13 nucleotides align to TRBD2. Germline CDR1 is SGHDN and CDR2 is FVKESK. V gave up 4 bases and J gave up 6 bases; unmatched junction bases: 3. The CDR3 contains 14 residues. The CDR3 nucleotides are TGTGCCAGCAGCCGGACTAGCGGGAGTGCCGAGCAGTACTTC. Its translation: CASSRTSGSAEQYF.

The rearrangement uses TRBV3-1 (or the pseudogene TRBV3-2) and TRBJ1-2; 7 bases align to TRBD1. The germline CDR1 and CDR2 sequences are LGHDT and YNNKEL (reference sequence). This CDR3 spans 18 amino acids. With V trimmed by 3 bases and J by 0 bases, 13 bases remained unmatched. The chain's CDR3 is CASSQARDRQGPNYGYTF. The CDR3 DNA reads TGTGCCAGCAGCCAGGCCCGGGACAGACAGGGCCCTAACTATGGCTACACCTTC.

This chain links TRBV7-8 with TRBJ1-1; TRBD1 aligns across 7 bases. The CDR3 is 20 residues long. Germline V gene data show CDR1 as SGHVS and CDR2 as FQNEAQ. V shed 0 bases and J 5 bases; nucleotides not matched to a gene: 21. As DNA, the CDR3 is TGTGCCAGCAGCTTAGCGTACGGACAGATGTGGGGAGAGGGGGCAACTGAAGCTTTCTTT. It is translated as CASSLAYGQMWGEGATEAFF.

The V gene is TRBV6-1, the J gene TRBJ1-5; D call uncertain. The CDR3 spans 14 residues. V was trimmed by 2 bases and J by 4 bases, leaving 9 bases between them. Germline CDR1 MNHNS, CDR2 SASEGT. CDR3 nucleotides: TGTGCCAGCAGTGAAAGCATCGGGAATCAGCCCCAGCATTTT. Translated: CASSESIGNQPQHF.

This clone was observed a handful of times. The rearrangement links TRBV4-1 to TRBJ2-1; TRBD1 agrees at 11 bases. J lost 2 bases, V lost 6 bases, and 3 bases had no gene match. This CDR3 is built from 15 residues. CDR1 is MGHRA and CDR2 is YSYEKL in the germline V gene. DNA for the CDR3: TGCGCCAGCAGTAGGGACAGGGGGACCTACAATGAGCAGTTCTTC. As protein: CASSRDRGTYNEQFF.

The V call is TRBV6-1, the J call TRBJ1-1; maybe TRBD1 (5 bases). Germline CDR1 MNHNS, CDR2 SASEGT. The V gene lost 7 bases and the J gene lost 1 base, with 13 bases spanning the gap. The CDR3 totals 14 residues. The CDR3 spells CASNRDSTNTEAFF. The CDR3 region has the DNA TGTGCCAGCAATCGGGACTCCACGAACACTGAAGCTTTCTTT.

This clone was detected only a few times. The chain links TRBV27 to TRBJ2-1, with D possibly being TRBD2 (5 bases). CDR3 length: 13 amino acids. The V end was cut by 2 bases, the J end by 7 bases, with 9 bases between. Germline lookup yields CDR1 MNHEY and CDR2 SMNVEV (reference sequence). CDR3: CASSLSGPNEQFF. The DNA for the CDR3 is TGTGCCAGCAGTTTAAGCGGACCGAATGAGCAGTTCTTC.

J is TRBJ1-2 and V is TRBV5-5; 12 positions match TRBD1. Per germline, CDR1 SGHKS and CDR2 YYEKEE (reference sequence). This CDR3 spans 15 amino acids. Trimming took 0 bases from V and 7 from J; bases not matched to a gene: 4. The CDR3 DNA reads as TGTGCCAGCAGCTTGGAGGGACAGGGGGCGCGTGGCTACACCTTC. Protein: CASSLEGQGARGYTF.

V and J are TRBV6-6 and TRBJ2-3; the match to TRBD2 covers 10 bases. The ends lost 5 bases at V and 5 bases at J; junction bases unmatched: 4. Germline lookup yields CDR1 MNHNY and CDR2 SVGAGI (reference sequence). The CDR3 totals 14 residues. CDR3 region: CASSSGGARDTQYF. CDR3 sequence (DNA): TGTGCCAGCAGTAGCGGGGGGGCAAGAGATACGCAGTATTTT.

This chain connects TRBV6-5 to TRBJ1-5, with 7 bases matching TRBD1. CDR3 length: 13 amino acids. The trim removed 5 bases at V and 5 bases at J, leaving 3 bases unmatched. Per the germline V gene, CDR1 is MNHEY and CDR2 is SVGAGI. The CDR3 nucleotides read TGTGCCAGCAGTATGACAGGGCATCAGCCCCAGCATTTT. Protein product: CASSMTGHQPQHF.